This T cell receptor beta chain was captured in a study of tumor-infiltrating lymphocytes in oesophageal squamous cell carcinoma. TCRdb analysed the PCR reads with MiXCR anew, one entry per CDR3 protein. This sample has roughly 20,000 distinct CDR3 sequences, with around two fifths found just once. Germline V gives CDR1 SQVTM, CDR2 ANQGSEA. The CDR3 extends over 14 amino acids. Deletions cut 4 bases from V and 4 bases from J, with 14 bases between. Sequenced material: normal esophageal tissue next to the tumor. The chain combines TRBV29-1 with TRBJ2-1; D remains unclear. This receptor was obtained from a female donor with esophageal squamous cell carcinoma. The CDR3 region is CSVGVRVDYNEQFF. The CDR3 DNA reads TGCAGCGTTGGGGTCCGGGTCGATTACAATGAGCAGTTCTTC.